The 21 T cell receptor beta chains below come from one sample, sequenced in a study of blood T cell repertoires in COVID-19. Data came from immunoSEQ multiplex PCR; TCRdb stores just in-frame clones and leaves some out. The sample lists 150,000 to 200,000 clones; 82% were seen once. Sequencing was done on a sample of peripheral blood. The receptors here all came from a woman aged 40 to 49 with COVID-19, enrolled during active disease.

This rearrangement joins TRBV19 to TRBJ2-1; 11 nucleotides align to TRBD2. Germline V gene lookup returns CDR1 LNHDA and CDR2 SQIVND (reference sequence). V was pared by 4 bases and J by 7 bases, with 6 bases of the junction left unmatched. The CDR3 contains 15 residues. This CDR3 reads CASSTAGTSGNEQFF. CDR3 nucleotides: TGTGCCAGTAGTACCGCCGGGACTAGCGGAAATGAGCAGTTCTTC.

This clone was counted a few times. The V and J genes are TRBV29-1 and TRBJ2-2, with TRBD1 matching over 7 bases. V lost 5 bases to trimming and J lost 7 bases; unmatched junction nucleotides: 10. The CDR3 consists of 14 residues. Germline V gene data show CDR1 as SQVTM and CDR2 as ANQGSEA. CDR3 bases: TGCAGCGTTACCGGGACAGCGGATTTCGGGGAGCTGTTTTTT. Translation: CSVTGTADFGELFF.

The chain's CDR3 is CASCPTSGYEQYF. CDR3 DNA sequence: TGTGCCAGCTGCCCGACTAGCGGCTACGAGCAGTACTTC. The chain employs TRBV2 and TRBJ2-7; 9 nucleotides align to TRBD2. The CDR3 is 13 amino acids. Germline V lookup: CDR1 SNHLY, CDR2 FYNNEI. The junction had 5 bases not matched to a gene; V was cut back by 8 bases and J by 3 bases. The full variable domain, with the rest looked up from reference TRBV2 and TRBJ2-7, is EPEVTQTPSHQVTQMGQEVILRCVPISNHLYFYWYRQILGQKVEFLVSFYNNEISEKSEIFDDQFSVERPDGSNFTLKIRSTKLEDSAMYFCASCPTSGYEQYFGPGTRLTVT.

This chain joins TRBV7-9 and TRBJ2-3; perhaps TRBD1 as D (6 bases). The CDR3 length is 13 residues. Germline V gene lookup returns CDR1 SEHNR and CDR2 FQNEAQ (reference sequence). Trimming stripped 5 bases from V and 4 bases from J, with 10 bases between. CDR3 loop: CASSPEGADTQYF. CDR3 nucleotides: TGTGCCAGCAGCCCTGAGGGGGCAGATACGCAGTATTTT.

The chain combines TRBV28 with TRBJ2-2, with D perhaps matching TRBD1 (6 bases). The V end was cut by 5 bases, the J end by 6 bases, with 13 bases between. This CDR3 spans 14 amino acids. CDR1 and CDR2 from the germline V gene are MDHEN and SYDVKM. The CDR3 bases are TGTGCCAGCAGTGAAGGGGGTATCGCCGGGGAGCTGTTTTTT. This sequence encodes CASSEGGIAGELFF.

J is TRBJ2-7 and V is TRBV7-9, with a tentative D call TRBD1 (5 bases). This CDR3 comprises 13 residues. V was cut by 5 bases and J by 2 bases, with 10 bases left in between. Germline CDR1 reads SEHNR; CDR2 reads FQNEAQ (reference sequence). The CDR3 protein is CASSPTGTYEQYF. Written as DNA, the CDR3 is TGTGCCAGCAGCCCAACAGGTACCTACGAGCAGTACTTC.

The chain combines TRBV30 with TRBJ2-3; tentative D call: TRBD2 (6 bases). The length of the CDR3 is 14 residues. The germline CDR1 and CDR2 sequences are GTSNPN and SVGIG (reference sequence). Between the trimmed V and J ends, which lost 5 bases and 2 bases, there was a span of 14 bases. For the CDR3, the DNA is TGTGCCTGGGGATCCGGAGGGGCCACAGATACGCAGTATTTT. It yields the protein CAWGSGGATDTQYF.

The count of this clone is one. The chain recombines TRBV10-3 with TRBJ1-6; 7 bases align to TRBD1. The trim removed 2 bases at V and 3 bases at J, leaving 7 bases unmatched. Germline CDR1 reads ENHRY; CDR2 reads SYGVKD. This CDR3 contains 17 residues. CDR3 in DNA: TGTGCCATCAGTGAGAGCAGGGGGGCAGGCTATAATTCACCCCTCCACTTT. Its protein product is CAISESRGAGYNSPLHF.

The rearrangement links TRBV7-9 to TRBJ2-2, with D perhaps matching TRBD2 (6 bases). The germline V gene encodes CDR1 SEHNR and CDR2 FQNEAQ (reference sequence). The CDR3 contains 12 residues. Between the trimmed V and J ends, which lost 7 bases and 6 bases, there was a span of 9 bases. The CDR3 DNA reads as TGTGCCAGCATGGAGGGCCCCGGGGAGCTGTTTTTT. Amino acid sequence: CASMEGPGELFF.

The chain has TRBV27 and TRBJ2-7; TRBD2 might be the D (5 bases). Trimming stripped 5 bases from V and 6 bases from J, with 26 bases between. Germline CDR1 is MNHEY and CDR2 is SMNVEV (reference sequence). The CDR3 runs to 17 residues. CDR3 in amino acids: CASSPPGLTGSPIEQYF. The CDR3 nucleotides read TGTGCCAGCAGTCCCCCTGGTCTAACGGGGAGCCCCATCGAGCAGTACTTC.

The rearrangement links TRBV10-3 to TRBJ2-7; 7 bases map to TRBD2. The CDR3 spans 13 residues. Germline CDR1 reads ENHRY; CDR2 reads SYGVKD. J lost 7 bases, V lost 10 bases, and 13 bases had no gene match. CDR3 DNA: TGTGCCACAAACCCCGTGGGGGGGGATGAGCAGTACGTC. This translates into CATNPVGGDEQYV.

V gene TRBV14 combines with J gene TRBJ2-5; the D is unclear. This CDR3 has 11 amino acids. The V and J ends lost 4 bases and 2 bases respectively, with 2 bases between them. Looked up from germline, CDR1 is SGHDN and CDR2 is FVKESK. This CDR3 is CASSLQETQYF. The CDR3 nucleotides are TGTGCCAGCAGCCTACAAGAGACCCAGTACTTC.

In its sample, this clone was seen once. The chain carries TRBV6-1 and TRBJ2-7; 10 nucleotides agree with TRBD1. Looked up from germline, CDR1 is MNHNS and CDR2 is SASEGT. The CDR3 runs 14 residues. J lost 7 bases, V lost 3 bases, and 6 bases had no gene match. CDR3 DNA: TGTGCCAGCAGTGAGCGGGACAGGGGAGGTGAGCAGTACTTC. It codes for CASSERDRGGEQYF.

The chain employs TRBV6-2 or TRBV6-3 and TRBJ1-5; possible D gene TRBD1, 6 bases. Germline CDR1 is MNHEY and CDR2 is SVGEGT. The CDR3 length is 16 residues. V gave up 2 bases and J gave up 1 base, with 12 bases separating them. The CDR3 DNA reads as TGTGCCAGCAGTTACCCTAGGGGGGGCAGCAATCAGCCCCAGCATTTT. Its translation: CASSYPRGGSNQPQHF.

V gene TRBV12-5 combines with J gene TRBJ2-5, with D perhaps TRBD1 (6 bases). The germline V gene has CDR1 LGHNT and CDR2 FRNRAP. This CDR3 has 18 amino acids. V lost 4 bases and J 0 bases, leaving 21 bases between the germline ends. The CDR3 protein is CASGSMRGSAMYQETQYF. The CDR3 nucleotides read TGTGCTAGTGGTTCCATGAGGGGGAGCGCGATGTACCAAGAGACCCAGTACTTC. Variable domain in full (rest from reference TRBV12-5 and TRBJ2-5): DARVTQTPRHKVTEMGQEVTMRCQPILGHNTVFWYRQTMMQGLELLAYFRNRAPLDDSGMPKDRFSAEMPDATLATLKIQPSEPRDSAVYFCASGSMRGSAMYQETQYFGPGTRLLVL.

The chain carries TRBV24-1 and TRBJ2-2; D remains unclear. The length of the CDR3 is 17 residues. Trimming removed 1 base from V and 0 bases from J, with 11 bases in between. CDR1 is KGHDR, CDR2 SFDVKD, per germline. CDR3: CATSDFYSFANTGELFF. CDR3 nucleotides: TGTGCCACCAGTGATTTTTACAGTTTCGCGAACACCGGGGAGCTGTTTTTT.

The chain combines TRBV18 with TRBJ2-7, with 7 bases identical to TRBD2. The CDR3 runs 13 residues. V trimming: 2 bases; J trimming: 7 bases; junction bases outside the gene matches: 5. CDR1 is KGHSH, CDR2 LQKENI, per germline. CDR3 DNA: TGTGCCAGCTCACCAAGACGGGGACTAGAGCAGTACTTC. Translating it yields CASSPRRGLEQYF.

V gene TRBV7-2 combines with J gene TRBJ2-5; weak D call: TRBD2 (5 bases). V was pared by 4 bases and J by 7 bases, with 7 bases between. The germline gives CDR1 SGHTA, CDR2 FQGNSA. The CDR3 loop spans 11 amino acids. CDR3 in amino acids: CASSYGGTQYF. CDR3 DNA: TGTGCCAGCAGCTATGGAGGGACCCAGTACTTC.

The chain has TRBV10-3 and TRBJ2-7; possibly TRBD1 for D (5 bases). V lost 3 bases and J 9 bases, leaving 15 bases between the germline ends. This CDR3 is built from 13 residues. Germline V gives CDR1 ENHRY, CDR2 SYGVKD. CDR3 loop: CAISDRASDGQYF. In DNA, the CDR3 is TGTGCCATCAGTGACAGGGCCTCTGATGGGCAGTACTTC.

J is TRBJ2-1 and V is TRBV20-1; a possible D gene is TRBD2 (6 bases). Germline CDR1 DFQATT, CDR2 SNEGSKA (reference sequence). The germline V and J ends were trimmed by 3 bases and 3 bases, with 21 bases remaining between them. This CDR3 is built from 17 residues. CDR3 nucleotides: TGCAGTGCTAGTATCAAGCAGAGCGGGCGAGTCTACAATGAGCAGTTCTTC. The encoded protein is CSASIKQSGRVYNEQFF.

V and J are TRBV7-8 and TRBJ1-5, with D possibly TRBD1 on 5 matching bases. V lost 3 bases and J 5 bases, leaving 11 bases between the germline ends. This CDR3 has 14 amino acids. Germline CDR1 reads SGHVS; CDR2 reads FQNEAQ. This CDR3 reads CASSFRESDQPQHF. In DNA, the CDR3 is TGTGCCAGCAGCTTCAGGGAAAGCGATCAGCCCCAGCATTTT.